This is a list of T cell receptor beta chains from one sample in a study of identical twins. TCRdb reprocessed the 5' RACE reads with MiXCR, giving one entry per CDR3 protein. The profile shows roughly 690,000 distinct CDR3 sequences, approximately 21% of them singletons. These same records also appear under a second study, on T cells expressing NK-cell markers.

Input material: PBMCs. The receptors here all came from a woman between 18 and 30 years old in good health. Both conserved end residues are part of each CDR3. Fields, in order: D gene, J gene, clone size, V gene, CDR3 protein, CDR3 DNA. D genes are given only for firm matches. Not all rows give a size; the values are once, few, many and, for expanded clones, a class.

d_call: .
j_call: TRBJ2-1
clone_size: few
v_call: TRBV6-2/TRBV6-3
cdr3_aa: CASTFWGVSYNEQFF
cdr3_nt: TGTGCCAGCACCTTCTGGGGTGTCTCCTACAATGAGCAGTTCTTC

d_call: TRBD2
j_call: TRBJ2-7
clone_size: few
v_call: TRBV5-1
cdr3_aa: CASSPRPVLAASSYEQYF
cdr3_nt: TGCGCCAGCAGCCCTCGCCCGGTACTAGCGGCGAGCTCCTACGAGCAGTACTTC

d_call: TRBD1
j_call: TRBJ2-1
clone_size: many
v_call: TRBV7-2
cdr3_aa: CASSRTGTDYNEQFF
cdr3_nt: TGTGCCAGCAGCCGTACCGGGACAGACTACAATGAGCAGTTCTTC

d_call: .
j_call: TRBJ2-1
clone_size: many
v_call: TRBV6-1
cdr3_aa: CASTDGGGLSWEQFF
cdr3_nt: .

d_call: .
j_call: TRBJ2-1
clone_size: many
v_call: TRBV29-1
cdr3_aa: CSVIEDGYSYNEQFF
cdr3_nt: TGCAGCGTCATTGAAGACGGCTACTCTTACAATGAGCAGTTCTTC

d_call: .
j_call: TRBJ2-2
clone_size: many
v_call: TRBV5-1
cdr3_aa: CASSLRDTGELFF
cdr3_nt: TGCGCCAGCAGCTTACGGGACACCGGGGAGCTGTTTTTT

d_call: TRBD2
j_call: TRBJ2-5
clone_size: .
v_call: TRBV7-9
cdr3_aa: CASSTGLAGTWETQYF
cdr3_nt: TGTGCCAGCAGCACGGGACTAGCAGGCACTTGGGAGACCCAGTACTTC

d_call: .
j_call: TRBJ2-7
clone_size: few
v_call: TRBV20-1
cdr3_aa: CSASGAYEQYF
cdr3_nt: TGCAGTGCCAGTGGAGCCTACGAGCAGTACTTC

d_call: .
j_call: TRBJ2-1
clone_size: .
v_call: TRBV12-3/TRBV12-4
cdr3_aa: CASSPNGQGKFF
cdr3_nt: TGTGCCAGCAGTCCCAATGGTCAGGGAAAGTTCTTC

d_call: TRBD2
j_call: TRBJ2-5
clone_size: few
v_call: TRBV7-9
cdr3_aa: CASRIAGEASQYF
cdr3_nt: TGTGCCAGCAGGATAGCGGGGGAGGCGTCCCAGTACTTC

d_call: .
j_call: TRBJ2-7
clone_size: many
v_call: TRBV7-2
cdr3_aa: CASTFVGGPYEQYF
cdr3_nt: TGTGCCAGCACCTTCGTCGGAGGCCCGTACGAGCAGTACTTC

d_call: .
j_call: TRBJ2-3
clone_size: few
v_call: TRBV12-3/TRBV12-4
cdr3_aa: CASSFRIPITGGENTQYF
cdr3_nt: TGTGCCAGCAGTTTTCGAATCCCGATTACAGGAGGGGAGAATACGCAGTATTTT

d_call: TRBD2
j_call: TRBJ2-1
clone_size: few
v_call: TRBV5-1
cdr3_aa: CASSDPTSGGEQFF
cdr3_nt: TGCGCCAGCAGCGATCCCACTAGCGGGGGTGAGCAGTTCTTC

d_call: TRBD1
j_call: TRBJ2-3
clone_size: many
v_call: TRBV12-3/TRBV12-4
cdr3_aa: CASSRQGAADTQYF
cdr3_nt: TGTGCCAGCAGTCGACAGGGGGCCGCAGATACGCAGTATTTT

d_call: TRBD1
j_call: TRBJ2-2
clone_size: .
v_call: TRBV10-3
cdr3_aa: CAISTRTGSDTGELFF
cdr3_nt: TGTGCCATCAGTACTCGGACAGGGTCGGACACCGGGGAGCTGTTTTTT

d_call: .
j_call: TRBJ2-7
clone_size: .
v_call: TRBV20-1
cdr3_aa: CSATTALPMGTYEQYF
cdr3_nt: TGCAGTGCTACGACCGCCCTACCGATGGGAACCTACGAGCAGTACTTC

d_call: TRBD2
j_call: TRBJ2-4
clone_size: many
v_call: TRBV12-3/TRBV12-4
cdr3_aa: CASRIAGGSDIQYF
cdr3_nt: TGTGCCAGCAGGATAGCGGGAGGGTCGGACATTCAGTACTTC

d_call: .
j_call: TRBJ1-6
clone_size: medium-sized
v_call: TRBV7-2
cdr3_aa: CASSSLVDSPLHF
cdr3_nt: TGTGCCAGCAGCTCCCTGGTGGACTCACCCCTCCACTTT

d_call: TRBD1
j_call: TRBJ1-2
clone_size: many
v_call: TRBV6-1
cdr3_aa: CASSRLTGGGYGYTF
cdr3_nt: TGTGCCAGCAGCCGCCTGACAGGGGGGGGCTATGGCTACACCTTC

d_call: .
j_call: TRBJ1-1
clone_size: few
v_call: TRBV3-1
cdr3_aa: CASSQDEYTEAFF
cdr3_nt: TGTGCCAGCAGCCAAGATGAGTACACTGAAGCTTTCTTT

d_call: TRBD2
j_call: TRBJ2-1
clone_size: .
v_call: TRBV14
cdr3_aa: CASSPPGLQNEQFF
cdr3_nt: TGTGCCAGCAGCCCTCCGGGACTACAAAATGAGCAGTTCTTC

d_call: .
j_call: TRBJ2-2
clone_size: .
v_call: TRBV20-1
cdr3_aa: CSANRERNTGELFF
cdr3_nt: TGCAGTGCTAACCGGGAGAGGAACACCGGGGAGCTGTTTTTT

d_call: .
j_call: TRBJ2-3
clone_size: .
v_call: TRBV5-4
cdr3_aa: CASSLMGAGSDTQYF
cdr3_nt: TGTGCCAGCAGCTTAATGGGGGCCGGGTCAGATACGCAGTATTTT

d_call: .
j_call: TRBJ2-3
clone_size: .
v_call: TRBV7-8
cdr3_aa: CASSMTRADTQYF
cdr3_nt: TGTGCCAGCAGCATGACCCGGGCAGATACGCAGTATTTT

d_call: .
j_call: TRBJ1-1
clone_size: .
v_call: TRBV5-1
cdr3_aa: CASSSNPGHPGAFF
cdr3_nt: TGCGCCAGCAGCTCTAACCCGGGACATCCCGGGGCTTTCTTT

d_call: TRBD2
j_call: TRBJ2-1
clone_size: .
v_call: TRBV5-1
cdr3_aa: CASSQETGTTYNEQFF
cdr3_nt: TGCGCCAGCAGCCAAGAGACCGGGACTACCTACAATGAGCAGTTCTTC

d_call: TRBD2
j_call: TRBJ2-3
clone_size: many
v_call: TRBV6-4
cdr3_aa: CASSERGDIDTQYF
cdr3_nt: TGTGCCAGCAGTGAGCGGGGGGACATAGATACGCAGTATTTT

d_call: TRBD2
j_call: TRBJ2-1
clone_size: few
v_call: TRBV20-1
cdr3_aa: CSAREVIYNEQFF
cdr3_nt: TGCAGTGCGCGGGAGGTGATCTACAATGAGCAGTTCTTC

d_call: TRBD1
j_call: TRBJ1-1
clone_size: few
v_call: TRBV29-1
cdr3_aa: CSATGGERFAEAFF
cdr3_nt: TGCAGCGCGACAGGGGGCGAGAGGTTTGCTGAAGCTTTCTTT

d_call: TRBD1
j_call: TRBJ2-2
clone_size: few
v_call: TRBV11-1
cdr3_aa: CASTIDRDGGELFF
cdr3_nt: TGTGCCAGCACCATCGACAGGGATGGCGGGGAGCTGTTTTTT

d_call: TRBD2
j_call: TRBJ2-2
clone_size: many
v_call: TRBV6-1
cdr3_aa: CASTETSDTGELFF
cdr3_nt: TGTGCCAGCACCGAGACTAGCGACACCGGGGAGCTGTTTTTT

d_call: .
j_call: TRBJ2-3
clone_size: few
v_call: TRBV7-8
cdr3_aa: CASSLGWRTDTQYF
cdr3_nt: TGTGCCAGCAGCTTAGGGTGGAGGACAGATACGCAGTATTTT

d_call: .
j_call: TRBJ2-7
clone_size: .
v_call: TRBV5-1
cdr3_aa: CASSLSPTPRSYEQYF
cdr3_nt: TGCGCCAGCAGCTTATCCCCAACACCGCGCTCCTACGAGCAGTACTTC

d_call: .
j_call: TRBJ1-1
clone_size: few
v_call: TRBV27
cdr3_aa: CASSTRNTEAFF
cdr3_nt: TGTGCCAGCAGCACTCGTAACACTGAAGCTTTCTTT

d_call: TRBD1
j_call: TRBJ1-2
clone_size: few
v_call: TRBV15
cdr3_aa: CATSRGQGTLHYGYTF
cdr3_nt: TGTGCCACCAGCAGAGGACAGGGCACTCTCCACTATGGCTACACCTTC

d_call: TRBD2
j_call: TRBJ2-1
clone_size: .
v_call: TRBV3-1
cdr3_aa: CASSQVGYFGGGRNEQFF
cdr3_nt: TGTGCCAGCAGCCAAGTTGGTTACTTCGGGGGGGGTCGCAATGAGCAGTTCTTC

d_call: TRBD2
j_call: TRBJ2-5
clone_size: few
v_call: TRBV7-9
cdr3_aa: CASSLPLAGGPTQYF
cdr3_nt: TGTGCCAGCAGCTTACCATTAGCGGGGGGGCCGACCCAGTACTTC

d_call: .
j_call: TRBJ2-7
clone_size: .
v_call: TRBV10-2
cdr3_aa: CASRDSSLSEQYF
cdr3_nt: TGCGCCAGCAGGGACTCCAGCCTCTCCGAGCAGTACTTC

d_call: TRBD1
j_call: TRBJ2-1
clone_size: .
v_call: TRBV4-1
cdr3_aa: CASSLSPDRYNEQFF
cdr3_nt: TGCGCCAGCAGCCTAAGCCCGGACAGGTACAATGAGCAGTTCTTC

d_call: .
j_call: TRBJ2-7
clone_size: few
v_call: TRBV20-1
cdr3_aa: CSATRTQGNHEQYF
cdr3_nt: TGCAGTGCAACGAGGACCCAGGGAAATCACGAGCAGTACTTC

d_call: TRBD2
j_call: TRBJ2-2
clone_size: once
v_call: TRBV10-3
cdr3_aa: CAISAGFSGSSGELFF
cdr3_nt: TGTGCCATCAGTGCCGGTTTTAGCGGGTCCTCCGGGGAGCTGTTTTTT

d_call: .
j_call: TRBJ2-2
clone_size: .
v_call: TRBV4-2
cdr3_aa: CASSQDSEQGLSGELFF
cdr3_nt: TGTGCCAGCAGCCAAGATAGCGAGCAGGGACTTTCCGGGGAGCTGTTTTTT

d_call: .
j_call: TRBJ2-7
clone_size: few
v_call: TRBV12-3/TRBV12-4
cdr3_aa: CASSDVRYEQYF
cdr3_nt: TGTGCCAGCAGCGATGTAAGATACGAGCAGTACTTC

d_call: .
j_call: TRBJ2-5
clone_size: once
v_call: TRBV24-1
cdr3_aa: CATSDSSGVGTQYF
cdr3_nt: TGTGCCACCAGTGATTCTTCAGGGGTAGGGACCCAGTACTTC

d_call: .
j_call: TRBJ2-1
clone_size: few
v_call: TRBV7-2
cdr3_aa: CASSLVGLGDEQFF
cdr3_nt: TGTGCCAGCAGCTTAGTTGGGCTAGGCGATGAGCAGTTCTTC

d_call: .
j_call: TRBJ2-1
clone_size: .
v_call: TRBV7-2
cdr3_aa: CASSLNPGWEQFF
cdr3_nt: TGTGCCAGCAGCTTAAACCCAGGGTGGGAGCAGTTCTTC

d_call: .
j_call: TRBJ2-7
clone_size: .
v_call: TRBV27
cdr3_aa: CASSLSRGLISYEQYF
cdr3_nt: TGTGCCAGCAGTTTATCGAGGGGATTGATCTCCTACGAGCAGTACTTC

d_call: TRBD1
j_call: TRBJ2-3
clone_size: few
v_call: TRBV5-1
cdr3_aa: CASSRQSTGQQTTDTQYF
cdr3_nt: TGCGCCAGCAGCAGACAATCGACGGGACAGCAAACCACAGATACGCAGTATTTT

d_call: .
j_call: TRBJ2-6
clone_size: .
v_call: TRBV6-2/TRBV6-3
cdr3_aa: CASSEPGSSGANVLTF
cdr3_nt: TGTGCCAGCAGTGAGCCAGGGAGCTCTGGGGCCAACGTCCTGACTTTC

d_call: .
j_call: TRBJ2-3
clone_size: .
v_call: TRBV6-5
cdr3_aa: CASSYSAGTQYF
cdr3_nt: TGTGCCAGCAGTTACTCCGCGGGTACGCAGTATTTT

d_call: .
j_call: TRBJ2-1
clone_size: few
v_call: TRBV7-9
cdr3_aa: CASGYNTYNEQFF
cdr3_nt: TGTGCCAGCGGGTATAACACCTACAATGAGCAGTTCTTC

d_call: .
j_call: TRBJ2-2
clone_size: .
v_call: TRBV20-1
cdr3_aa: CSARGYGTGELFF
cdr3_nt: TGCAGTGCTAGAGGGTATGGCACCGGGGAGCTGTTTTTT

d_call: TRBD1
j_call: TRBJ2-7
clone_size: .
v_call: TRBV9
cdr3_aa: CASSVGGQISYEQYF
cdr3_nt: TGTGCCAGCAGCGTAGGGGGACAGATCTCCTACGAGCAGTACTTC

d_call: TRBD2
j_call: TRBJ2-7
clone_size: .
v_call: TRBV12-3/TRBV12-4
cdr3_aa: CASSLTGLAGAGQYF
cdr3_nt: TGTGCCAGCAGTTTAACGGGACTAGCGGGAGCGGGGCAGTACTTC